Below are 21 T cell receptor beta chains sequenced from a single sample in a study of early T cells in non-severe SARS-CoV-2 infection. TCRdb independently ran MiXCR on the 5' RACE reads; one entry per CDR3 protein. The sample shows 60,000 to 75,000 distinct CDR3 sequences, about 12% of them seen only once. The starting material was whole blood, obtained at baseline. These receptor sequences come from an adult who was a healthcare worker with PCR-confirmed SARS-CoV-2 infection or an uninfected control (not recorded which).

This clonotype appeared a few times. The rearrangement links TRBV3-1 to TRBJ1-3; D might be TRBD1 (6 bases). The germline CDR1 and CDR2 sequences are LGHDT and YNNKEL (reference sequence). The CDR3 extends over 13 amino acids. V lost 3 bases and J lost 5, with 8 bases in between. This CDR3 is CASSHQGRNTIYF. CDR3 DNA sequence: TGTGCCAGCAGCCATCAGGGGAGAAACACCATATATTTT. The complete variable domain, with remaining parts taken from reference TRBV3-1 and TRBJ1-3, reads DTAVSQTPKYLVTQMGNDKSIKCEQNLGHDTMYWYKQDSKKFLKIMFSYNNKELIINETVPNRFSPKSPDKAHLNLHINSLELGDSAVYFCASSHQGRNTIYFGEGSWLTVV.

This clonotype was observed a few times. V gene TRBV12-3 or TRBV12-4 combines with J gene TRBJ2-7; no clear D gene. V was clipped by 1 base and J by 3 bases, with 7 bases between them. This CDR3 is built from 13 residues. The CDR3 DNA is TGTGCCAGCAGTTTAGGCAGACTCTACGAGCAGTACTTC. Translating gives CASSLGRLYEQYF.

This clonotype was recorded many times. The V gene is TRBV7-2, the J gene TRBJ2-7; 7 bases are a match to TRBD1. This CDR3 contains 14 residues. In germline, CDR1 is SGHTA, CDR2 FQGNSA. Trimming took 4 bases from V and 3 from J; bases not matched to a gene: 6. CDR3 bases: TGTGCCAGCAGCTCCAACAGGGGCGGCTACGAGCAGTACTTC. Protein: CASSSNRGGYEQYF.

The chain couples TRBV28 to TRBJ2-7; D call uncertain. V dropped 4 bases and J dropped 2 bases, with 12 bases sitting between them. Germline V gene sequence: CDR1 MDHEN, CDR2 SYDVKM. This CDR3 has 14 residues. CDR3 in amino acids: CASSSALRTYEQYF. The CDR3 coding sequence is TGTGCCAGCAGTTCGGCTTTACGCACCTACGAGCAGTACTTC.

CDR3 loop: CASSPGTSVETQYF. In DNA form, the CDR3 reads TGTGCCAGCAGCCCGGGGACTAGCGTGGAGACCCAGTACTTC. The chain couples TRBV7-9 to TRBJ2-5; TRBD2 aligns across 10 bases. V lost 5 bases to trimming and J lost 5 bases; unmatched junction nucleotides: 5. Per germline, CDR1 SEHNR and CDR2 FQNEAQ (reference sequence). This CDR3 contains 14 residues.

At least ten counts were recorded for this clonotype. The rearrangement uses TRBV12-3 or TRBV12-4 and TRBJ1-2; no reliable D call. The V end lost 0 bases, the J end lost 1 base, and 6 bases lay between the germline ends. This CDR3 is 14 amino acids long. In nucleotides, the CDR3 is TGTGCCAGCAGTTTAGCAATAATTAACTATGGCTACACCTTC. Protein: CASSLAIINYGYTF.

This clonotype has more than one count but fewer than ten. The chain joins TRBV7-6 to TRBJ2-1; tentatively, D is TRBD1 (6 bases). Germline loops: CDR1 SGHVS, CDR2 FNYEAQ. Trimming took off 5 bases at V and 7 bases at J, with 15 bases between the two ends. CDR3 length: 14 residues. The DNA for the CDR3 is TGTGCCAGCAGCCACCGAGACAGGATAAATGAGCAGTTCTTC. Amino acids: CASSHRDRINEQFF.

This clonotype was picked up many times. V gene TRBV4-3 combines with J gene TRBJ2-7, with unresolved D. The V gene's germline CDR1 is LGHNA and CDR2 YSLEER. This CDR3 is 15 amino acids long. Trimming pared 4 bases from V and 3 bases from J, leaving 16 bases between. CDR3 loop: CASSRKLGERYEQYF. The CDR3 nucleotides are TGCGCCAGCAGCCGGAAGCTGGGTGAACGCTACGAGCAGTACTTC.

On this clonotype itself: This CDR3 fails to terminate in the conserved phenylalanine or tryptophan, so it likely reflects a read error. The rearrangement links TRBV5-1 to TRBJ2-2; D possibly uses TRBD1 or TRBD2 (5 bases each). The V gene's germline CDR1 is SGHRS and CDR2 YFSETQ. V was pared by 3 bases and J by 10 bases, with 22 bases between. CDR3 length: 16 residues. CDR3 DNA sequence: TGCGCCAGCAGCTCCCAGGGCGGGCACGATTCAGTGGAGCTGTTTTCT. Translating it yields CASSSQGGHDSVELFS.

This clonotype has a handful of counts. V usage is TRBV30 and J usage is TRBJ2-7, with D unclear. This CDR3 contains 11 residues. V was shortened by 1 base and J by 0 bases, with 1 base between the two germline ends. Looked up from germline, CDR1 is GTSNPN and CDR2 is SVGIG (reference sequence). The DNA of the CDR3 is TGTGCCTGGAGTGCCTCCTACGAGCAGTACTTC. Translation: CAWSASYEQYF.

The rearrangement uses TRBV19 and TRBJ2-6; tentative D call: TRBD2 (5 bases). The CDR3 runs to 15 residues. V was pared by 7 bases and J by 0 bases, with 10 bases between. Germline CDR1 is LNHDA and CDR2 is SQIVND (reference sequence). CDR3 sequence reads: CASMGTSSGANVLTF. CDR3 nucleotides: TGTGCCAGTATGGGCACTAGCTCTGGGGCCAACGTCCTGACTTTC.

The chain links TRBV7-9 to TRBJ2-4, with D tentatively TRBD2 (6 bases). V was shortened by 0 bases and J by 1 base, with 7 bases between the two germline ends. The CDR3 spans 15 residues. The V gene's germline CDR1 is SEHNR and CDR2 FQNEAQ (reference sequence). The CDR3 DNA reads TGTGCCAGCAGCTTAGCGAGCGGGGCCAAAAACATTCAGTACTTC. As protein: CASSLASGAKNIQYF.

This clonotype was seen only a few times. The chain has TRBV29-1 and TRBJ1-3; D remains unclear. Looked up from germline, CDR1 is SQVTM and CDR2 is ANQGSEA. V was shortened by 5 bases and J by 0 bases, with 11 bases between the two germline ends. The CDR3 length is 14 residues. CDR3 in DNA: TGCAGCGTTACGGACCGAACCTCTGGAAACACCATATATTTT. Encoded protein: CSVTDRTSGNTIYF.

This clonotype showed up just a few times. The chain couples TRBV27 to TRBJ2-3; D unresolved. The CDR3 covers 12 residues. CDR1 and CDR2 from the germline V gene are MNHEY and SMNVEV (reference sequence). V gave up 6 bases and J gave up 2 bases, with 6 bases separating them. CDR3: CASSLNTDTQYF. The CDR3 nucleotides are TGTGCCAGCAGCTTGAACACAGATACGCAGTATTTT.

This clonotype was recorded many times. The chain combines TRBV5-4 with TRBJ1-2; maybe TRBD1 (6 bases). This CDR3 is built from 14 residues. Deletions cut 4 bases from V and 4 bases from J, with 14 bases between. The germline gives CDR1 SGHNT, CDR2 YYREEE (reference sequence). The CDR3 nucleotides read TGTGCCAGCAGCCCGACGGGGGCGGGCTATGGCTACACCTTC. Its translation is CASSPTGAGYGYTF.

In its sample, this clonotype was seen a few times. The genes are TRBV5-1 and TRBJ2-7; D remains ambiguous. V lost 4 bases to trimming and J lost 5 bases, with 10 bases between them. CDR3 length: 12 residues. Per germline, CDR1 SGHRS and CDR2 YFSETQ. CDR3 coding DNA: TGCGCCAGCAGCCCTGGTAGTGACGAGCAGTACTTC. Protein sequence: CASSPGSDEQYF.

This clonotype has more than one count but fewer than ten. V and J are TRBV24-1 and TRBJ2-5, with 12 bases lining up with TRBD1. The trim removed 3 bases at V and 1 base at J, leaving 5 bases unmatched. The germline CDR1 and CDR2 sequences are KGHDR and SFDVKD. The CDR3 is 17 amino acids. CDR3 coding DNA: TGTGCCACCAGTGATCCCCGGGACAGGGGGCTCCAAGAGACCCAGTACTTC. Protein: CATSDPRDRGLQETQYF.

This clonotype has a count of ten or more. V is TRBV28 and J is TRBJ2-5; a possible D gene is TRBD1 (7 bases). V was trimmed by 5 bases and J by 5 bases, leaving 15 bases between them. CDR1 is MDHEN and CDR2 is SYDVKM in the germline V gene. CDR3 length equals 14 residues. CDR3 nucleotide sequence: TGTGCCAGCAGTACGACTAGGGGGCAGGAGACCCAGTACTTC. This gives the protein CASSTTRGQETQYF. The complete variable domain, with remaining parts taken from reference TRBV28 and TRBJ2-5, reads DVKVTQSSRYLVKRTGEKVFLECVQDMDHENMFWYRQDPGLGLRLIYFSYDVKMKEKGDIPEGYSVSREKKERFSLILESASTNQTSMYLCASSTTRGQETQYFGPGTRLLVL.

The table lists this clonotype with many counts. CDR3 sequence: CASSNKPRGEKLFF. The CDR3 bases are TGTGCCAGCAGCAACAAGCCGCGGGGCGAAAAACTGTTTTTT. V gene TRBV27 combines with J gene TRBJ1-4, with TRBD1 as a possible D gene (5 bases). The V and J ends lost 6 bases and 8 bases respectively, with 16 bases between them. This CDR3 has 14 amino acids. Germline V gene sequence: CDR1 MNHEY, CDR2 SMNVEV (reference sequence).

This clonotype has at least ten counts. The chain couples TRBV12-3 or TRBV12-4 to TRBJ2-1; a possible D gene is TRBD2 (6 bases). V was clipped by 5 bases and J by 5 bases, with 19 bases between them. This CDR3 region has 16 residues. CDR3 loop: CASSLDSEGWDNEQFF. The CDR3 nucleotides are TGTGCCAGCAGTCTCGACTCGGAGGGATGGGACAATGAGCAGTTCTTC.

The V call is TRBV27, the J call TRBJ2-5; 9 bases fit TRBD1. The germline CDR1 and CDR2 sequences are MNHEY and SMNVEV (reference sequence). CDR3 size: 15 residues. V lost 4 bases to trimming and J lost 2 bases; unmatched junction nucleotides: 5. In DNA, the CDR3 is TGTGCCAGCAGTTACGGGACAGGGCGGCAAGAGACCCAGTACTTC. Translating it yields CASSYGTGRQETQYF.